The present entry profiles one T cell receptor beta chain with its context. This clone appeared a few times. It lacks a known antigen. The sample holds no much larger clone one base away, and base qualities are not on file. The collaborating institutions used their own protocols to collect whole blood in K2EDTA tubes. For TCRbeta analysis, collaborators shipped samples as frozen whole blood, isolated PBMCs, or DNA extracted from either of those sample types. The immunoSEQ Assay, a bias-controlled multiplex PCR, was used to amplify TCRbeta CDR3 regions from genomic DNA. On the authors' methods: The number of nucleated cells in each sample was estimated by amplification of reference gene primers within the assay. Sequence reads were collapsed and filtered to measure the absolute abundance of every unique TCRbeta CDR3 rearrangement. Productive Simpson clonality was computed per sample as the square root of Simpson's diversity index over productive rearrangements. TCRdb mirrors the immuneACCESS table, restricted to in-frame sequences. Some clones are absent from its copies; in checked studies, under half trace to an unresolved V gene, and the reason for the others is unknown. That table furnishes V, J and clone size, whereas the DNA furnished D and trimming. A total of around 69,000 clones appear in this sample, about 82% of them only once. 1.5% to 2% of the sample comes from the top ten.

The germline V gene (reference sequence) provides CDR1 LGHDT and CDR2 YNNKEL. For this chain, trimming is 3 bases at the V end and 4 bases at the J end, and the number of junction bases without a gene match is 1. The CDR3 starts with the cysteine, ends with the phenylalanine, and has 13 residues. Only CDR3 DNA remains: 39 bases, in frame from the first base. The record originates from a study of blood T cell repertoires in COVID-19 (dated by TCRdb to 2020 to 2021). Regarding the complete study: Collaborator samples came from the United States, Italy and Spain and covered acute and convalescent phases of COVID-19. The material from the prospective study consisted of cDNA or gDNA derived from T cells, B-cell-depleted T cells, or PBMCs. Deeply sampled blood TCRbeta repertoires from subjects exposed to, actively infected with, or recovered from COVID-19 were included in the dataset. The repertoires were released in a freely available public database meant as a resource for research on the immune response to SARS-CoV-2. Samples came from the ongoing ImmuneRACE study (first 160 participants) plus 1,254 subjects from 6 global collaborators. A de-identified subject ID, COVID-19 status, age in years and sex were almost always included in the sample metadata. Where HLA class I and class II types were available, the types were taken from metadata supplied by the sample provider, not from assay-based typing.

General findings and caveats noted by the study authors: The amount of clinical and demographic metadata varied by source and participant and was provided uncurated.

The sequence was collected from a woman aged 60 to 75 with acute or convalescent COVID-19. The sequence links TRBV3-1 (or the pseudogene TRBV3-2) to TRBJ1-1, with TRBD1 identical over 8 junction bases. The sequenced sample was peripheral blood. The CDR3 region has the sequence CASSHTGGTEAFF. The nucleotide sequence reads TGTGCCAGCAGCCATACAGGGGGCACTGAAGCTTTCTTT.